The 19 T cell receptor beta chains presented below share a single source sample, sequenced in a study of T cells in tumors and immune-related adverse events. TCRdb keeps only in-frame clones here, not all; method: immunoSEQ multiplex PCR. This sample yields roughly 20,000 clones, of which about 93% are seen a single time; around 1.3% belongs to the top ten. This specimen consisted of lymph node tissue, obtained from a patient treated with anti-PD-1 therapy. The receptors here all came from a female donor with metastatic renal cell carcinoma.

A single count supports this clone. The chain is built from TRBV5-4 and TRBJ2-7; 13 bases are a match to TRBD2. V lost 3 bases and J lost 4; bases outside the gene matches: 7. The germline gives CDR1 SGHNT, CDR2 YYREEE (reference sequence). The CDR3 spans 16 residues. In nucleotides, the CDR3 is TGTGCCAGCAGCTCCTCAGGGGGACTAGCGGGGTACGAGCAGTACTTC. This translates into CASSSSGGLAGYEQYF.

For the CDR3, the DNA is TGTGCCAGCAGGCAGGGACTAGCGGGAGGGAAAACCTACAATGAGCAGTTCTTC. Translated, it gives CASRQGLAGGKTYNEQFF. This chain joins TRBV7-9 and TRBJ2-1, with 16 bases matching TRBD2. This CDR3 comprises 18 residues. Germline V gene data show CDR1 as SEHNR and CDR2 as FQNEAQ (reference sequence). The junction had 7 bases not matched to a gene; V was cut back by 6 bases and J by 2 bases.

A note on this clone: Mismatch with germline at one junction end may stem from a read error. The rearrangement links TRBV7-2 to TRBJ2-3; D remains ambiguous. Germline CDR1 SGHTA, CDR2 FQGNSA. The CDR3 contains 13 residues. CDR3 protein: CASSLVSRDTQYF. In DNA, the CDR3 is TGTGCCAGCAGCTTAGTTAGCAGAGATACGCAGTATTTT.

This clone appeared a few times. The chain couples TRBV15 to TRBJ1-6; tentatively, D is TRBD1 (6 bases). The CDR3 runs to 16 residues. CDR1 LNHNV and CDR2 YYDKDF come from the germline V gene (reference sequence). The V and J ends lost 1 base and 7 bases respectively, with 14 bases between them. Here the CDR3 reads CATSRVGQQSNSPLHF. The CDR3 region has the DNA TGTGCCACCAGCAGAGTCGGACAGCAAAGCAATTCACCCCTCCACTTT.

As DNA, the CDR3 is TGTGCCACCAGCAGAGATCGGGCAAGGAGCAATCAGCCCCAGCATTTT. It specifies CATSRDRARSNQPQHF. This chain links TRBV15 with TRBJ1-5; the D is unclear. Germline CDR1 LNHNV, CDR2 YYDKDF (reference sequence). This CDR3 is 16 amino acids long. Trimming removed 0 bases from V and 1 base from J, with 10 bases in between. Full variable domain (remainder filled in from reference TRBV15 and TRBJ1-5): DAMVIQNPRYQVTQFGKPVTLSCSQTLNHNVMYWYQQKSSQAPKLLFHYYDKDFNNEADTPDNFQSRRPNTSFCFLDIRSPGLGDTAMYLCATSRDRARSNQPQHFGDGTRLSIL.

This chain links TRBV4-2 with TRBJ2-7, with D unclear. CDR3 length: 13 residues. The germline V gene encodes CDR1 LGHNA and CDR2 YNFKEQ. V was cut by 0 bases and J by 7 bases, with 10 bases left in between. CDR3 sequence (DNA): TGTGCCAGCAGCCAAGATCTCGCCAGGGAGCAGTACTTC. It encodes CASSQDLAREQYF.

The CDR3 bases are TGCGCCAGCAGCTTGGATTATCTGGGGGCGAACACCGGGGAGCTGTTTTTT. It specifies CASSLDYLGANTGELFF. The chain employs TRBV5-1 and TRBJ2-2; D is tentatively TRBD1 or TRBD2 (5 bases each). Looked up from germline, CDR1 is SGHRS and CDR2 is YFSETQ. The CDR3 spans 17 residues. Trimming left V 0 bases short and J 0 bases short, with 12 bases between.

This clone was counted once. J is TRBJ2-2 and V is TRBV4-1; no firm D call. Per the germline V gene, CDR1 is MGHRA and CDR2 is YSYEKL. This CDR3 comprises 13 residues. Trimming pared 4 bases from V and 7 bases from J, leaving 10 bases between. This chain's CDR3 is CASSRIMGGELFF. The CDR3 DNA is TGCGCCAGCAGCCGGATAATGGGCGGGGAGCTGTTTTTT.

V usage is TRBV7-9 and J usage is TRBJ2-1; TRBD1 matches 9 bases. Trimming removed 5 bases from V and 6 bases from J; junction bases left unmatched: 8. CDR3 length: 15 residues. Germline V CDR1 and CDR2: SEHNR, FQNEAQ (reference sequence). For the CDR3, the DNA is TGTGCCAGCAGCGAAGGGACAGGGTTCTTCAATGAGCAGTTCTTC. It codes for CASSEGTGFFNEQFF.

The rearrangement joins TRBV6-1 to TRBJ1-2; D remains unclear. Germline V gene lookup returns CDR1 MNHNS and CDR2 SASEGT. The CDR3 length is 13 residues. Trimming removed 1 base from V and 8 bases from J, with 11 bases in between. The CDR3: CASSEGQEGGYTF. The CDR3 DNA is TGTGCCAGCAGTGAAGGGCAGGAAGGAGGCTACACCTTC.

This clone was picked up one time. The chain has TRBV11-2 and TRBJ2-5; the match to TRBD2 covers 10 bases. The CDR3 consists of 16 residues. V shed 1 base, J shed 5 bases, and the junction held 7 bases outside the gene matches. Looked up from germline, CDR1 is SGHAT and CDR2 is FQNNGV. CDR3 residues: CASSLGTSGAGETQYF. The CDR3 coding sequence is TGTGCCAGCAGCTTAGGCACTAGCGGGGCCGGGGAGACCCAGTACTTC.

This rearrangement joins TRBV27 to TRBJ2-7, with 9 nucleotides matching TRBD1. This CDR3 spans 13 amino acids. The V and J ends lost 6 bases and 5 bases, in that order; junction bases with no gene match: 5. Per the germline V gene, CDR1 is MNHEY and CDR2 is SMNVEV (reference sequence). The CDR3 spells CASSLTGGNEQYF. The CDR3 region has the DNA TGTGCCAGCAGCCTTACAGGGGGCAACGAGCAGTACTTC.

The chain carries TRBV6-5 and TRBJ1-2; D gene unclear. V lost 4 bases and J 4 bases, leaving 10 bases between the germline ends. Germline V gives CDR1 MNHEY, CDR2 SVGAGI. The CDR3 has 13 amino acids. The CDR3 DNA follows: TGTGCCAGCAGTTCTCACGGTACCTATGGCTACACCTTC. Translated: CASSSHGTYGYTF.

This clone has just a few counts. The rearrangement uses TRBV11-2 and TRBJ2-1, with 13 bases matching TRBD2. There are 16 residues in the CDR3. V lost 4 bases and J lost 8; bases outside the gene matches: 8. Germline V gives CDR1 SGHAT, CDR2 FQNNGV. CDR3: CASSSRLAGGVDEQFF. The DNA for the CDR3 is TGTGCCAGCAGCTCTAGACTAGCGGGAGGTGTAGATGAGCAGTTCTTC.

The chain carries TRBV9 and TRBJ2-3, with D perhaps matching TRBD2 (6 bases). V dropped 1 base and J dropped 2 bases, with 11 bases sitting between them. The CDR3 spans 15 residues. CDR1 and CDR2 (germline): SGDLS, YYNGEE. In DNA form, the CDR3 reads TGTGCCAGCAGCGTAAGCGGGTCCTCCACAGATACGCAGTATTTT. Translation: CASSVSGSSTDTQYF.

Here the CDR3 reads CASSRGLAGADTQYF. The CDR3 DNA reads as TGTGCCAGCAGTCGGGGACTAGCGGGTGCCGATACGCAGTATTTT. The chain employs TRBV11-1 and TRBJ2-3, with 12 bases aligning to TRBD2. Trimming cost V 6 bases and J 6 bases; bases outside gene matches: 7. Germline values: CDR1 SGHAT, CDR2 FQDESV (reference sequence). CDR3 size: 15 residues.

The chain is built from TRBV10-3 and TRBJ2-1, with TRBD2 identical over 13 bases. Trimming at V came to 7 bases and at J to 5 bases, leaving 5 bases not matched to a gene. This CDR3 spans 15 amino acids. Germline CDR1 ENHRY, CDR2 SYGVKD. CDR3 in DNA: TGTGCCATCACCGCCGGGACTAGCGGGGACAATGAGCAGTTCTTC. Its protein product is CAITAGTSGDNEQFF.

The DNA for the CDR3 is TGCAGTGCTAGTTACGATTTCGAAGCTTTCTTT. Translated, it gives CSASYDFEAFF. V gene TRBV20-1 combines with J gene TRBJ1-1; D gene unclear. Germline-derived CDR1 and CDR2 are DFQATT and SNEGSKA (reference sequence). The CDR3 has 11 residues. Trimming left V 3 bases short and J 8 bases short, with 10 bases between.

The chain uses TRBV28 and TRBJ2-7, with D perhaps matching TRBD1 or TRBD2 (5 bases each). Germline assignment: CDR1 MDHEN and CDR2 SYDVKM. The CDR3 length is 12 residues. With 8 bases removed from V and 3 bases from J, the gap between germline ends came to 11 bases. For the CDR3, the DNA is TGTGCCAGCCGGGGACCGATCTACGAGCAGTACTTC. This sequence encodes CASRGPIYEQYF.